This TCR beta chain stems from a study of CD8+ T cells in alopecia areata. Study as a whole: Tofacitinib exposure lasted 6 to 18 months, followed by 6 months off drug.

Sequencing used cDNA as its template, made by extracting RNA and reverse transcribing it. Method: immunoSEQ multiplex PCR; TCRdb's copy keeps in-frame clones and lacks some. Among about 140,000 clones listed, 86% were seen once. Treatment defined: oral pan-JAK inhibitor, 5-10 mg twice daily. Lesional scalp punch biopsies and peripheral blood were collected from alopecia areata patients. With 3 bases clipped from V and 3 bases from J, the junction kept 5 bases outside the gene matches. The CDR3 covers 16 residues. Germline V gives CDR1 SGHTA, CDR2 FQGTGA. The chain recombines TRBV7-3 with TRBJ2-3, with 11 bases lining up with TRBD2. Sample: CD8+ T cells sorted from blood, taken at week 4, from a patient treated with tofacitinib. This clonotype was sampled from a human donor with alopecia areata. The CDR3 here is CASSLLAGGQTDTQYF. The CDR3 nucleotides are TGTGCCAGCAGCTTGTTAGCGGGAGGGCAGACAGATACGCAGTATTTT. Together with reference TRBV7-3 and TRBJ2-3, the CDR3 gives the full variable domain: GAGVSQTPSNKVTEKGKYVELRCDPISGHTALYWYRQSLGQGPEFLIYFQGTGAADDSGLPNDRFFAVRPEGSVSTLKIQRTERGDSAVYLCASSLLAGGQTDTQYFGPGTRLTVL.